The T cell receptor beta chain under discussion was sequenced for a study of post-analysis software for immune sequencing data. Findings and limits, study-wide: About five TRBV segments occurring more often in patients than controls included TRBV5-6, TRBV5-1 and TRBV20-1.

To note about this clonotype: The target antigen is unknown.

Prepared TCR beta cDNA libraries contained unique molecular identifiers. MiXCR was run by TCRdb on the PCR reads, yielding one entry per CDR3 protein. The sample lists about half a million distinct CDR3 sequences, approximately 46% occurring once. The CDR3 spans 15 residues. Germline V gene data show CDR1 as SGHTA and CDR2 as FQGNSA. Trimming cost V 2 bases and J 3 bases; bases outside gene matches: 5. Sequences were obtained from blood. The chain has TRBV7-2 and TRBJ2-7, with 9 bases lining up with TRBD1. The TCR sequence derives from a girl aged 5-17 years with multiple sclerosis. CDR3 sequence: CASSLMRTGDYEQYF. Written as DNA, the CDR3 is TGTGCCAGCAGCTTAATGCGGACAGGGGACTACGAGCAGTACTTC.